This T cell receptor beta chain was recorded in a study of blood T cell repertoires in COVID-19. Assay used: immunoSEQ multiplex PCR; TCRdb lists only in-frame clones, some missing. The data hold about 410,000 clones, with just over 85% observed a single time. In germline, CDR1 is SGHRS, CDR2 YFSETQ. This CDR3 region has 12 residues. V lost 2 bases and J lost 9, with 9 bases in between. The clonotype originates from a woman aged 30 to 39 with active or convalescent COVID-19. The specimen was peripheral blood. This rearrangement joins TRBV5-1 to TRBJ2-1; TRBD1 is a possible D gene (6 bases). CDR3 amino acids: CASSLQGGEQFF. The CDR3 nucleotides are TGCGCCAGCAGCTTACAGGGCGGTGAGCAGTTCTTC.